The next 30 T cell receptor beta chains were all read from a single sample in a study of low-dose radiotherapy and immunotherapy resistance in tumors. Gene-specific TRAV and TRBV primers were used for first-strand cDNA, covering alpha and beta chains. TCRs underwent about 22 PCR cycles of amplification with a constant-region primer and V-primer adapter. TCRdb re-derived calls from the reads in MiXCR, one entry per CDR3 protein. The sample holds 57,000 or so distinct CDR3 sequences, 25% seen once. Time point denoted: before trial treatment. Material: PBMCs, obtained before treatment. These receptors were collected from a male donor with prostate cancer.

At least ten counts were recorded for this clonotype. The chain employs TRBV28 and TRBJ2-1; TRBD2 aligns across 8 bases. The CDR3 covers 14 residues. The germline CDR1 and CDR2 sequences are MDHEN and SYDVKM. The junction had 0 bases not matched to a gene; V was cut back by 2 bases and J by 3 bases. CDR3 nucleotide sequence: TGTGCCAGCAGTTTAGCGGGAGGCTACAATGAGCAGTTCTTC. Encoded protein: CASSLAGGYNEQFF.

This clonotype was observed at least ten times. The chain has TRBV6-2 or TRBV6-3 and TRBJ2-3, with D uncertain. Trimming stripped 0 bases from V and 5 bases from J, with 3 bases between. CDR1 and CDR2 from the germline V gene are MNHEY and SVGEGT. This CDR3 is 12 amino acids long. CDR3 coding DNA: TGTGCCAGCAGTTACTCTGAAGATACGCAGTATTTT. This translates into CASSYSEDTQYF.

A note on this clonotype: A far larger clone is one base from this, pointing to a likely read error. The gene calls are TRBV12-3 or TRBV12-4 and TRBJ2-7; 9 bases line up with TRBD1. This CDR3 has 15 amino acids. The V segment lost 5 bases and the J segment 7 bases; nucleotides outside the gene matches: 12. CDR3 region: CASSPGGDRDIEQYF. Here the CDR3 DNA reads TGTGCCAGCAGTCCAGGGGGGGACAGGGATATTGAGCAGTACTTC.

On this clonotype itself: This likely traces to a read error, being one base from a far larger clone. V usage is TRBV27 and J usage is TRBJ2-7; 9 bases align to TRBD2. With V trimmed by 7 bases and J by 7 bases, 11 bases remained unmatched. The CDR3 has 14 residues. The germline V gene has CDR1 MNHEY and CDR2 SMNVEV (reference sequence). The CDR3, as DNA: TGTGCCAGCAAGAGGCGGGAGGGCCTTGGGGAGCAGTACTTC. This encodes CASKRREGLGEQYF.

This clonotype was counted ten times or more. V is TRBV4-1 and J is TRBJ2-3; 8 nucleotides agree with TRBD1. J was trimmed by 4 bases and V by 4 bases; bases with no gene match: 7. This CDR3 spans 15 amino acids. Germline V gene sequence: CDR1 MGHRA, CDR2 YSYEKL. Written as DNA, the CDR3 is TGCGCCAGCAGCCTCATCGGACAGGGCCCAGATACGCAGTATTTT. This sequence encodes CASSLIGQGPDTQYF.

The chain is built from TRBV20-1 and TRBJ2-5; D remains ambiguous. Trimming left V 0 bases short and J 6 bases short, with 14 bases between. This CDR3 is 14 amino acids long. Per germline, CDR1 DFQATT and CDR2 SNEGSKA (reference sequence). In nucleotides, the CDR3 is TGCAGTGCTAGAGATCGACTTGGGGTGAAGACCCAGTACTTC. Its translation is CSARDRLGVKTQYF.

The sample holds many counts of this clonotype. J is TRBJ1-1 and V is TRBV5-4; no reliable D call. Germline V gene lookup returns CDR1 SGHNT and CDR2 YYREEE (reference sequence). Trimming shortened V by 1 base and J by 5 bases, and 9 bases separated the two germline ends. The CDR3 extends over 13 amino acids. The CDR3 DNA follows: TGTGCCAGCAGCTTGCGCGGGGTGACTGAAGCTTTCTTT. Translating it yields CASSLRGVTEAFF.

The chain uses TRBV6-2 or TRBV6-3 and TRBJ1-4; 7 nucleotides match TRBD1. V trimming: 5 bases; J trimming: 0 bases; junction bases outside the gene matches: 6. The germline CDR1 and CDR2 sequences are MNHEY and SVGEGT. The CDR3 extends over 16 amino acids. CDR3 amino acids: CASSETGTATNEKLFF. The CDR3 DNA sequence: TGTGCCAGCAGTGAAACGGGGACAGCAACTAATGAAAAACTGTTTTTT.

The sample holds many counts of this clonotype. This chain connects TRBV6-6 to TRBJ2-1; perhaps D is TRBD1 or TRBD2 (5 bases each). V lost 6 bases to trimming and J lost 4 bases, with 19 bases between them. The CDR3 has 16 residues. CDR1 MNHNY and CDR2 SVGAGI come from the germline V gene (reference sequence). CDR3 bases: TGTGCCAGCAGGTTAGACAGACTAACCCTTTACAATGAGCAGTTCTTC. It codes for CASRLDRLTLYNEQFF.

This chain links TRBV20-1 with TRBJ1-3, with D unclear. Trimming pared 0 bases from V and 0 bases from J, leaving 9 bases between. This CDR3 has 15 residues. CDR1 DFQATT and CDR2 SNEGSKA come from the germline V gene (reference sequence). In DNA, the CDR3 is TGCAGTGCTAGAGATACGGTGATCTCTGGAAACACCATATATTTT. Protein: CSARDTVISGNTIYF.

This clonotype was seen many times. The V call is TRBV12-5, the J call TRBJ1-4; 7 bases align to TRBD1. After removal of 0 bases from V and 10 bases from J, the junction contained 5 bases not matched to a gene. CDR1 is LGHNT, CDR2 FRNRAP, per germline. The CDR3 totals 14 residues. DNA of the CDR3: TGTGCTAGTGGTTTGGTACCTCCAGGGGGAAAACTGTTTTTT. Amino acid sequence: CASGLVPPGGKLFF.

In regard to this clonotype: A far larger clone is one base from this, pointing to a likely read error. V usage is TRBV13 and J usage is TRBJ2-7, with a possible D match to TRBD1 (6 bases). This CDR3 region has 14 residues. The V gene's germline CDR1 is PRHDT and CDR2 FYEKMQ (reference sequence). The CDR3 DNA reads as TGTGCCGGCAGTGAACTCAGGGGCCGGCACGAGCAGTACTTC. Translated: CAGSELRGRHEQYF.

Worth noting for this clonotype: This is likely an artifact of a read error, given a far larger clone one base away. This chain uses TRBV6-8 with TRBJ2-5; TRBD2 might be the D (5 bases). The germline V gene has CDR1 MNHGY and CDR2 SAAAGT. This CDR3 spans 14 amino acids. CDR3 sequence reads: CTSSESRPAGTQYF. The CDR3 DNA follows: TGTACCAGCAGTGAATCTCGGCCTGCGGGGACCCAGTACTTC.

This clonotype has a count of ten or more. V and J are TRBV2 and TRBJ1-2; tentative D call: TRBD1 (5 bases). Germline CDR1 is SNHLY and CDR2 is FYNNEI. Trimming took 0 bases from V and 4 from J, leaving 12 bases between them. The CDR3 is 15 residues long. The CDR3: CASSEAGTVPYGYTF. CDR3 nucleotide sequence: TGTGCCAGCAGTGAAGCGGGGACGGTCCCCTATGGCTACACCTTC.

The V and J genes are TRBV6-2 or TRBV6-3 and TRBJ2-2, with a weak D call TRBD2 (5 bases). Trimming left V 10 bases short and J 2 bases short, with 17 bases between. The germline V gene encodes CDR1 MNHEY and CDR2 SVGEGT. The CDR3 contains 15 residues. The DNA for the CDR3 is TGTGCCACCCAACGGGCCGGGGTAAACACCGGGGAGCTGTTTTTT. Translation gives CATQRAGVNTGELFF.

This clonotype was picked up many times. V and J are TRBV9 and TRBJ2-5, with 7 bases identical to TRBD2. V was pared by 0 bases and J by 1 base, with 6 bases of the junction left unmatched. Germline CDR1 SGDLS, CDR2 YYNGEE. The CDR3 length is 16 residues. The CDR3 DNA reads as TGTGCCAGCAGCGTAGGGCGCGGGAGATCCCAAGAGACCCAGTACTTC. Amino acid sequence: CASSVGRGRSQETQYF.

About this clonotype: This likely came from a read error, as a far larger clone is one base away. The chain joins TRBV27 to TRBJ2-1, with D possibly matching TRBD1 (6 bases). The V and J ends lost 4 bases and 10 bases respectively, with 14 bases between them. This CDR3 is 13 amino acids long. Germline CDR1 is MNHEY and CDR2 is SMNVEV (reference sequence). The CDR3 DNA is TGTGCCAGCAGTTCGACAGGTTCTCTCGAGCAGTTCTTC. Amino acid sequence: CASSSTGSLEQFF.

At least ten counts were recorded for this clonotype. The V and J genes are TRBV5-1 and TRBJ2-3; D possibly corresponds to TRBD1 (5 bases). The CDR3 spans 18 residues. Trimming stripped 0 bases from V and 2 bases from J, with 19 bases between. Germline V gene data show CDR1 as SGHRS and CDR2 as YFSETQ. For the CDR3, the DNA is TGCGCCAGCAGCTTGGATGGTGGGTGGGGCGGCCTCACAGATACGCAGTATTTT. As protein: CASSLDGGWGGLTDTQYF.

This clonotype was detected ten times or more. J is TRBJ2-5 and V is TRBV20-1; TRBD2 agrees at 13 bases. V lost 4 bases, J lost 3 bases, and 5 bases stayed unmatched. Germline V gives CDR1 DFQATT, CDR2 SNEGSKA (reference sequence). This CDR3 is 15 amino acids long. The CDR3 DNA reads TGCAGTGCTATTCCCGGGACTAGCGGGGAAGAGACCCAGTACTTC. Amino acid sequence: CSAIPGTSGEETQYF.

This clonotype was detected ten times or more. The chain recombines TRBV4-2 with TRBJ2-7; 11 bases map to TRBD2. After removal of 4 bases from V and 0 bases from J, the junction contained 2 bases not matched to a gene. Germline loops: CDR1 LGHNA, CDR2 YNFKEQ. The CDR3 spans 15 residues. The CDR3 is CASSPGLAASYEQYF. CDR3 coding DNA: TGTGCCAGCAGCCCGGGACTAGCGGCCTCCTACGAGCAGTACTTC.

This clonotype was recorded many times. The chain is built from TRBV15 and TRBJ2-1; a possible D gene is TRBD2 (6 bases). The germline V gene has CDR1 LNHNV and CDR2 YYDKDF (reference sequence). CDR3 length equals 16 residues. V lost 4 bases and J 2 bases, leaving 15 bases between the germline ends. The CDR3 protein is CATSTPHGGTYNEQFF. CDR3 bases: TGTGCCACCAGCACCCCCCATGGGGGGACCTACAATGAGCAGTTCTTC.

The table lists this clonotype with many counts. The chain is built from TRBV5-4 and TRBJ2-7; D might be TRBD2 (6 bases). Germline V lookup: CDR1 SGHNT, CDR2 YYREEE (reference sequence). The V gene lost 6 bases and the J gene lost 6 bases, with 25 bases spanning the gap. The CDR3 loop spans 16 amino acids. CDR3 sequence (DNA): TGTGCCAGCACCAAGTCCGGAGAGGGGCCGCGGGGCGAGCAGTACTTC. Translated: CASTKSGEGPRGEQYF. The full variable domain, with the rest looked up from reference TRBV5-4 and TRBJ2-7, is ETGVTQSPTHLIKTRGQQVTLRCSSQSGHNTVSWYQQALGQGPQFIFQYYREEENGRGNFPPRFSGLQFPNYSSELNVNALELDDSALYLCASTKSGEGPRGEQYFGPGTRLTVT.

Many counts were recorded for this clonotype. J is TRBJ1-1 and V is TRBV28; no clear D. V lost 8 bases, J lost 0 bases, and 4 bases lay in between. The CDR3 contains 11 residues. In germline, CDR1 is MDHEN, CDR2 SYDVKM. CDR3 protein: CASGLNTEAFF. In nucleotides, the CDR3 is TGTGCCAGCGGGCTGAACACTGAAGCTTTCTTT.

This clonotype has ten or more counts. The rearrangement uses TRBV5-1 and TRBJ2-6, with a possible D match to TRBD2 (6 bases). The CDR3 spans 16 residues. V lost 0 bases, J lost 4 bases, and 11 bases lay in between. Germline assignment: CDR1 SGHRS and CDR2 YFSETQ. The CDR3 nucleotides read TGCGCCAGCAGCTTGGGTGGGGGACTCGGGGCCAACGTCCTGACTTTC. Protein: CASSLGGGLGANVLTF.

In this sample, this clonotype turned up many times. The V call is TRBV2, the J call TRBJ1-6; 10 bases align to TRBD1. Germline V lookup: CDR1 SNHLY, CDR2 FYNNEI. This CDR3 contains 14 residues. V was pared by 4 bases and J by 10 bases, with 4 bases of the junction left unmatched. For the CDR3, the DNA is TGTGCCAGCAGTGGGGACAGGGGACACTCACCCCTCCACTTT. Protein sequence: CASSGDRGHSPLHF.

This clonotype was observed many times. The chain joins TRBV6-2 or TRBV6-3 to TRBJ2-5, with 12 bases lining up with TRBD2. The V segment lost 5 bases and the J segment 3 bases; nucleotides outside the gene matches: 7. The germline CDR1 and CDR2 sequences are MNHEY and SVGEGT. This CDR3 has 16 residues. Here the CDR3 DNA reads TGTGCCAGCAGTACCCGGACTAGCGGGATGAAAGAGACCCAGTACTTC. Translated: CASSTRTSGMKETQYF.

The V call is TRBV5-5, the J call TRBJ2-1, with D possibly matching TRBD1 (6 bases). The V end lost 0 bases, the J end lost 0 bases, and 13 bases lay between the germline ends. This CDR3 has 17 amino acids. CDR1 is SGHKS and CDR2 is YYEKEE in the germline V gene (reference sequence). The CDR3 coding sequence is TGTGCCAGCAGCTTGGGGCAGGGGTCCAGCTCCTACAATGAGCAGTTCTTC. Protein sequence: CASSLGQGSSSYNEQFF. Full variable domain (missing parts from reference TRBV5-5 and TRBJ2-1): DAGVTQSPTHLIKTRGQQVTLRCSPISGHKSVSWYQQVLGQGPQFIFQYYEKEERGRGNFPDRFSARQFPNYSSELNVNALLLGDSALYLCASSLGQGSSSYNEQFFGPGTRLTVL.

The CDR3 bases are TGCAGTGCTAGTAGCAGGTCCCAACAGGGGATAGGTGGGCAGTTCTTC. Translating gives CSASSRSQQGIGGQFF. The chain recombines TRBV20-1 with TRBJ2-1; 7 nucleotides agree with TRBD1. This CDR3 spans 16 amino acids. V lost 3 bases and J lost 12; bases outside the gene matches: 20. Germline CDR1 and CDR2: DFQATT and SNEGSKA (reference sequence).

This clonotype turned up a few times. This chain joins TRBV27 and TRBJ2-2, with D perhaps matching TRBD1 (5 bases). The CDR3 consists of 13 residues. The germline CDR1 and CDR2 sequences are MNHEY and SMNVEV (reference sequence). V lost 5 bases to trimming and J lost 9 bases, with 13 bases between them. This chain's CDR3 is CASSLIRDRELFF. The CDR3 coding sequence is TGTGCCAGCAGTCTTATCAGGGATAGGGAGCTGTTTTTT.

Ten or more counts support this clonotype. V and J are TRBV7-2 and TRBJ2-3; D is unclear. Germline CDR1 and CDR2: SGHTA and FQGNSA. V lost 5 bases to trimming and J lost 0 bases, with 9 bases between them. This CDR3 comprises 14 residues. CDR3 region: CASSPDHSTDTQYF. CDR3 in DNA: TGTGCCAGCAGCCCGGACCATAGCACAGATACGCAGTATTTT.